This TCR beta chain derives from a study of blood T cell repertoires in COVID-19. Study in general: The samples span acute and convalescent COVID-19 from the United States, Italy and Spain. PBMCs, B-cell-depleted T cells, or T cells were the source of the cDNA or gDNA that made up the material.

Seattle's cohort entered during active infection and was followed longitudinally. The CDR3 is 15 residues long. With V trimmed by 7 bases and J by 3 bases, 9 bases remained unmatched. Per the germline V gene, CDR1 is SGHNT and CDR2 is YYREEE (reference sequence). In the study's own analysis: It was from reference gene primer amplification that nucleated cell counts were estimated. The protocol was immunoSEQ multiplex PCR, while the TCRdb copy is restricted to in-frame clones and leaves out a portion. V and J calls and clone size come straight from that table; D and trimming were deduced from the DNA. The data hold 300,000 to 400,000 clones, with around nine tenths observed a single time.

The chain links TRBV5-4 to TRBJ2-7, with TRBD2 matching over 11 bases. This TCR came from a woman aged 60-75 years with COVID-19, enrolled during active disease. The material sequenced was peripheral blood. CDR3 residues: CASGLAGGYNYEQYF. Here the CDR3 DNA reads TGTGCCAGCGGGCTAGCGGGGGGCTACAACTACGAGCAGTACTTC. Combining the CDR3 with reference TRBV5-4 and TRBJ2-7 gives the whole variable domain ETGVTQSPTHLIKTRGQQVTLRCSSQSGHNTVSWYQQALGQGPQFIFQYYREEENGRGNFPPRFSGLQFPNYSSELNVNALELDDSALYLCASGLAGGYNYEQYFGPGTRLTVT.